This TCR beta chain was captured in a study of CD8 T cells in Susac syndrome. The V end lost 3 bases, the J end lost 4 bases, and 7 bases lay between the germline ends. Germline-derived CDR1 and CDR2 are SEHNR and FQNEAQ (reference sequence). This CDR3 contains 12 residues. Reverse transcription of 0.5 to 1 ug RNA was performed with random hexamers. Across 54 Vbeta and 13 Jbeta, immunoSEQ multiplex PCR amplified TCR beta CDR3. MiXCR, run by TCRdb on the immunoSEQ multiplex PCR reads, gives a single entry per CDR3 protein. Counted here are around 300,000 distinct CDR3 sequences, roughly 85% occurring once; the ten biggest clones make up approximately 0.2%. The multiple sclerosis control cohort comprised treatment-naive individuals presenting with stable or active relapsing-remitting disease.

The sample comprised CD8+ T cells from PBMCs. The chain combines TRBV7-9 with TRBJ2-7; D gene unclear. This receptor was identified in a human donor with multiple sclerosis. The CDR3 nucleotides read TGTGCCAGCAGCTTGGTAGGGTACGAGCAGTACTTC. Its translation is CASSLVGYEQYF.